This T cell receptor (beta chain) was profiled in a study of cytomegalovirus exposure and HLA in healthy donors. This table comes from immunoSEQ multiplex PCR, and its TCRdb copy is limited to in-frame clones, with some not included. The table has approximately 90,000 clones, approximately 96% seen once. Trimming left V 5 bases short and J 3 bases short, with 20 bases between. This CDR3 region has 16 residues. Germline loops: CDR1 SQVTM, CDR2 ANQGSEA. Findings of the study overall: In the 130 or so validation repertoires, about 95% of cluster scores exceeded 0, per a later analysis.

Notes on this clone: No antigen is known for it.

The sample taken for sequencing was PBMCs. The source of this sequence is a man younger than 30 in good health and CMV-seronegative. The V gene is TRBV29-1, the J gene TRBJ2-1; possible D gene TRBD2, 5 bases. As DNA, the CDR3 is TGCAGCGTTTTGGCAGCGGCCCCTGGATACTACAATGAGCAGTTCTTC. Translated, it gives CSVLAAAPGYYNEQFF.